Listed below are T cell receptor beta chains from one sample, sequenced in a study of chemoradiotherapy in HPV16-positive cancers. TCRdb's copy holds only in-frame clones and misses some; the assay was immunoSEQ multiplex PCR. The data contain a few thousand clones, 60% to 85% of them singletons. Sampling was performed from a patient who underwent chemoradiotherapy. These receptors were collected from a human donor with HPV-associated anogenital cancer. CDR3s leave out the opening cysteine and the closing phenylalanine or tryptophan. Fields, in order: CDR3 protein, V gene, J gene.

cdr3_aa: ASIGKDYGYT
v_call: TRBV2
j_call: TRBJ1-2

cdr3_aa: ASSPPGTGGAYGYT
v_call: TRBV7-9
j_call: TRBJ1-2

cdr3_aa: ASSFASTEAF
v_call: TRBV11-2
j_call: TRBJ1-1

cdr3_aa: ASKDSNTEAF
v_call: TRBV19
j_call: TRBJ1-1

cdr3_aa: ASSFIRGVFSGANVLT
v_call: TRBV27
j_call: TRBJ2-6

cdr3_aa: ASSLESGRNQPQH
v_call: TRBV5-5
j_call: TRBJ1-5

cdr3_aa: ASSIQTSGISYNEQF
v_call: TRBV19
j_call: TRBJ2-1

cdr3_aa: ASSLFSEGDTEAF
v_call: TRBV7-6
j_call: TRBJ1-1

cdr3_aa: ASSPGSTNEKLF
v_call: TRBV18
j_call: TRBJ1-4

cdr3_aa: ASSPLQGFDTQY
v_call: TRBV28
j_call: TRBJ2-3

cdr3_aa: ASSGLRASSGNTIY
v_call: TRBV9
j_call: TRBJ1-3

cdr3_aa: ASSSRLDRGKNYGYT
v_call: TRBV7-2
j_call: TRBJ1-2

cdr3_aa: AWSQGRWGSYGYT
v_call: TRBV30
j_call: TRBJ1-2

cdr3_aa: ASKESPNKIYEQY
v_call: TRBV6-1
j_call: TRBJ2-7

cdr3_aa: ASSPGLAVYEQY
v_call: TRBV14
j_call: TRBJ2-7

cdr3_aa: AWRRLANTEAF
v_call: TRBV30
j_call: TRBJ1-1

cdr3_aa: ASSYTGDNQPQH
v_call: TRBV9
j_call: TRBJ1-5